This T cell receptor (beta chain) derives from a study of Ad26.COV2.S vaccination and SARS-CoV-2 variants. Study-level points and caveats: Vaccine and placebo recipients had similar non-spike TCR breadth.

Measured with immunoSEQ multiplex PCR; TCRdb has only the in-frame clones, and not every one. The table includes under 150,000 clones, 70% to 90% detected once. Trimming cost V 4 bases and J 3 bases, with 8 bases left between them. The CDR3 has 13 amino acids. The germline CDR1 and CDR2 sequences are SGHNT and YYREEE (reference sequence). This clone was observed a handful of times. Its cognate antigen is unknown. The receptor's source is a human donor who had recovered from COVID-19. The chain has TRBV5-4 and TRBJ1-3, with a possible D match to TRBD1 (5 bases). The material sequenced was peripheral blood, taken after recovery from COVID-19. CDR3 sequence: CASSQQDGNTIYF. As DNA, the CDR3 is TGTGCCAGCAGCCAACAGGATGGAAACACCATATATTTT.